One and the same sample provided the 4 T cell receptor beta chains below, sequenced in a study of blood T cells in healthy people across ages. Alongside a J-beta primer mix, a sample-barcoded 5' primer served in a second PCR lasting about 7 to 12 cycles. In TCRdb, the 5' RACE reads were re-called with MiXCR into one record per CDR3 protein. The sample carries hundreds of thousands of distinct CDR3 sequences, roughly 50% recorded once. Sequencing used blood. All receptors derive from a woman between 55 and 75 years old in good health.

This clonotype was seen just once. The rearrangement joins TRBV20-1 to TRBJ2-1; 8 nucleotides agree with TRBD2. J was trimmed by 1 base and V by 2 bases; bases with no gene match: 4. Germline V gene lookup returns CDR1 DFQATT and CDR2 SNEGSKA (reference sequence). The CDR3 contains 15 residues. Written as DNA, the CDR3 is TGCAGTGCTAGATCCGGGGGGGCTTCCTACAATGAGCAGTTCTTC. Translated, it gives CSARSGGASYNEQFF.

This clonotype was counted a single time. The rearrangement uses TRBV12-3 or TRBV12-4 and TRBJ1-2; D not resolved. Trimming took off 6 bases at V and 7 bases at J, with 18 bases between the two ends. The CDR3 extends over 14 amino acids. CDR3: CASRPGERSSGYTF. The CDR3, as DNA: TGTGCCAGCAGGCCGGGCGAGCGTTCTAGTGGCTACACCTTC.

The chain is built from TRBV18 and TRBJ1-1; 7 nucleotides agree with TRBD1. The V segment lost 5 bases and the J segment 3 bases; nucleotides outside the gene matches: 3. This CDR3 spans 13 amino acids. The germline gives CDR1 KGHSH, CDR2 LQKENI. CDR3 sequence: CASSDTGDTEAFF. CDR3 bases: TGTGCCAGCTCAGACACAGGGGACACTGAAGCTTTCTTT.

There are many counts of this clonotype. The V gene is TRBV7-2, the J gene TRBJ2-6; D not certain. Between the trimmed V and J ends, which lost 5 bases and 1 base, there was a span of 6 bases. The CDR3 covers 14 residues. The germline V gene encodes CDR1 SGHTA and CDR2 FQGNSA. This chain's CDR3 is CASSTGSGANVLTF. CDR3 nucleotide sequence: TGTGCCAGCAGCACCGGATCTGGGGCCAACGTCCTGACTTTC.